One sample yielded the 4 T cell receptor beta chains listed below, sequenced in a study of monozygotic twins with inflammatory bowel disease. TCRdb reprocessed the 5' RACE reads and reports one entry per CDR3 protein, with no DNA. The sample holds over 200,000 distinct CDR3 sequences. The sample consisted of blood. Receptor source: a human donor with ulcerative colitis or Crohn's disease, or a healthy co-twin of an affected twin (not recorded which).

J is TRBJ2-1 and V is TRBV12-5; the D call from TCRdb, TRBD1, cannot be confirmed without DNA. The CDR3 is 14 residues long. CDR1 is LGHNT and CDR2 is FRNRAP in the germline V gene. This CDR3 is CASGLFTAPHEQFF.

The gene calls are TRBV5-1 and TRBJ2-3; no DNA is available, so the TRBD1 call from TCRdb remains unchecked. This CDR3 has 14 amino acids. Germline V gene lookup returns CDR1 SGHRS and CDR2 YFSETQ. The CDR3 protein is CASSLQGSIDTQYF.

This chain joins TRBV29-1 and TRBJ1-1; TCRdb picks TRBD1, but there is no DNA to check that call. This CDR3 has 15 amino acids. CDR1 and CDR2 from the germline V gene are SQVTM and ANQGSEA. The CDR3 reads CSVEEEPGRNTEAFF.

This chain joins TRBV7-9 and TRBJ1-2; TCRdb picks TRBD1, but there is no DNA to check that call. The germline CDR1 and CDR2 sequences are SEHNR and FQNEAQ (reference sequence). The CDR3 contains 15 residues. The CDR3 loop is CASSDGANSYYGYTF.